This is a list of T cell receptor beta chains from one sample in a study of blood T cell repertoires in COVID-19. Libraries were prepared by immunoSEQ multiplex PCR; TCRdb keeps only in-frame clonotypes and omits some of them. The top ten clones hold 8% to 9% of a sample with about 220,000 clones, 80% to 85% of them seen once. Sequenced sample: peripheral blood. Source of these receptors: a woman over 75 with COVID-19, enrolled during active disease. Each CDR3 is given with its conserved first and last residue. Fields, in order: V gene, CDR3 protein.

V gene: TRBV3-1/TRBV3-2
CDR3 protein: CASSQGQNYGYTF

V gene: TRBV20-1
CDR3 protein: CSTGDSPLHF

V gene: TRBV6-5
CDR3 protein: CASSRTSGSWETQYF

V gene: TRBV29-1
CDR3 protein: CSVKQGSGNEQFF

V gene: TRBV12-3/TRBV12-4
CDR3 protein: CASSRDRIYGYTF

V gene: TRBV2
CDR3 protein: CASSHDRGYEQYF

V gene: TRBV29-1
CDR3 protein: CSVRVGTEPYGYTF

V gene: TRBV5-1
CDR3 protein: CASSLGGGNSPLHF

V gene: TRBV28
CDR3 protein: CASSLSNTEAFF

V gene: TRBV11-1
CDR3 protein: CASSLGVGQETQYF

V gene: TRBV30
CDR3 protein: CAWGRGGAGSNQPQHF

V gene: TRBV7-2
CDR3 protein: CASSSTGLAETQYF

V gene: TRBV27
CDR3 protein: CASRTTEAKNIQYF

V gene: TRBV6-5
CDR3 protein: CASSRLADLAGELFF

V gene: TRBV7-3
CDR3 protein: CASSRQGPGQPQHF

V gene: TRBV11-2
CDR3 protein: CASSLDGGSGNTIYF

V gene: TRBV3-1/TRBV3-2
CDR3 protein: CASSPATGGPYEQYF

V gene: TRBV30
CDR3 protein: CAWSVRLAGSNEQFF

V gene: TRBV19
CDR3 protein: CASLLSSGANVLTF

V gene: TRBV6-5
CDR3 protein: CASSYSSVPGFTEAFF

V gene: TRBV18
CDR3 protein: CASSALKGGNTEAFF

V gene: TRBV5-1
CDR3 protein: CASSSEGQMNTEAFF

V gene: TRBV19
CDR3 protein: CASSINRVRGTGYNEQFF

V gene: TRBV27
CDR3 protein: CASSLKVGQARSAEAFF

V gene: TRBV29-1
CDR3 protein: CSVGAWGVEGYTF

V gene: TRBV10-3
CDR3 protein: CAISGASEETQYF

V gene: TRBV4-2
CDR3 protein: CASSQDVNRADQPQHF

V gene: TRBV5-1
CDR3 protein: CASTPWAAGNTEAFF

V gene: TRBV6-5
CDR3 protein: CASRSGTSTNSPLHF

V gene: TRBV25-1
CDR3 protein: CASSDYRGLSPLHF

V gene: TRBV3-1/TRBV3-2
CDR3 protein: CASSLRGPENTEAFF

V gene: TRBV28
CDR3 protein: CASSSWTSGGPQQYF

V gene: TRBV11-2
CDR3 protein: CASSLDRGYGYTF

V gene: TRBV27
CDR3 protein: CASSLVGRALDTGELFF

V gene: TRBV21-1
CDR3 protein: CASVDRGYNEQFF

V gene: TRBV7-2
CDR3 protein: CASSHGTSGTGYEQYF

V gene: TRBV6-2/TRBV6-3
CDR3 protein: CASSSPGRSDYEQYF

V gene: TRBV6-5
CDR3 protein: CANSSHRGTVNEKLFF

V gene: TRBV27
CDR3 protein: CASSLEPQGAGRNQPQHF

V gene: TRBV6-5
CDR3 protein: CASSFGQGGYTF

V gene: TRBV7-8
CDR3 protein: CASSRAGGAGNEQFF

V gene: TRBV25-1
CDR3 protein: CASSWGDRGLGGYTF

V gene: TRBV5-5
CDR3 protein: CASSFLDRGLSTDTQYF

V gene: TRBV4-1
CDR3 protein: CASSQGVVNNYGYTF

V gene: TRBV19
CDR3 protein: CASSIRGESTDTQYF